Below, 18 T cell receptor beta chains from the same sample are listed, as sequenced in a study of blood T cell repertoires in COVID-19. Clones were sequenced by immunoSEQ multiplex PCR, and TCRdb holds only the in-frame ones, with some missing. The table includes more than 85,000 clones, nearly 85% detected once. The specimen sequenced was peripheral blood. These receptors all stem from a woman aged 45-59 years with acute or convalescent COVID-19.

The genes are TRBV4-1 and TRBJ2-7; 9 bases line up with TRBD2. The V gene's germline CDR1 is MGHRA and CDR2 YSYEKL. V was clipped by 3 bases and J by 1 base; unmatched bases: 10. CDR3 length: 17 amino acids. Here the CDR3 DNA reads TGCGCCAGCAGCCACTCCCTGGGGCTAGCGGGGTCCTACGAGCAGTACTTC. It translates to CASSHSLGLAGSYEQYF.

The rearrangement links TRBV27 to TRBJ1-1; weak D call: TRBD1 (5 bases). The germline V gene has CDR1 MNHEY and CDR2 SMNVEV (reference sequence). This CDR3 contains 13 residues. The V and J ends lost 2 bases and 4 bases respectively, with 8 bases between them. In nucleotides, the CDR3 is TGTGCCAGCAGTTTAGACAGTGGCACTGAAGCTTTCTTT. Its protein product is CASSLDSGTEAFF.

In this sample, this clone turned up a few times. The J gene is TRBJ1-2, the V gene TRBV7-2, with D possibly matching TRBD1 (5 bases). V lost 6 bases and J 5 bases, leaving 13 bases between the germline ends. CDR3 length equals 13 residues. Germline V gene lookup returns CDR1 SGHTA and CDR2 FQGNSA. CDR3 coding DNA: TGTGCCAGCAGAACGACAGAAATATATGGCTACACCTTC. Amino acids: CASRTTEIYGYTF.

V gene TRBV5-4 combines with J gene TRBJ1-1, with D unresolved. The CDR3 is 12 residues long. Germline V CDR1 and CDR2: SGHNT, YYREEE (reference sequence). The germline V and J ends were trimmed by 2 bases and 6 bases, with 8 bases remaining between them. The CDR3 DNA sequence: TGTGCCAGCAGCTTATACAGAGCTGAAGCTTTCTTT. Translating gives CASSLYRAEAFF.

J is TRBJ2-7 and V is TRBV19, with D perhaps TRBD2 (5 bases). Germline assignment: CDR1 LNHDA and CDR2 SQIVND (reference sequence). The CDR3 loop spans 12 amino acids. The germline V and J ends were trimmed by 4 bases and 9 bases, with 13 bases remaining between them. The CDR3 nucleotides are TGTGCCAGTAGTACGGACGGGATGCGGCAGTACTTC. Translation: CASSTDGMRQYF.

The chain employs TRBV3-1 (or the pseudogene TRBV3-2) and TRBJ2-1; unclear D gene. The CDR3 runs to 13 residues. The germline CDR1 and CDR2 sequences are LGHDT and YNNKEL (reference sequence). Trimming removed 3 bases from V and 6 bases from J, with 9 bases in between. The CDR3 DNA is TGTGCCAGCAGCCAGGGCAATGTCAATGAGCAGTTCTTC. Translating gives CASSQGNVNEQFF.

The chain recombines TRBV5-6 with TRBJ1-6; 7 bases agree with TRBD1. The junction had 8 bases not matched to a gene; V was cut back by 4 bases and J by 7 bases. Per germline, CDR1 SGHDT and CDR2 YYEEEE. The CDR3 loop spans 15 amino acids. The CDR3 sequence: CASSVEGARNSPLHF. The DNA for the CDR3 is TGTGCCAGCAGCGTAGAGGGGGCGCGGAATTCACCCCTCCACTTT. Full variable domain (rest looked up from reference TRBV5-6 and TRBJ1-6): DAGVTQSPTHLIKTRGQQVTLRCSPKSGHDTVSWYQQALGQGPQFIFQYYEEEERQRGNFPDRFSGHQFPNYSSELNVNALLLGDSALYLCASSVEGARNSPLHFGNGTRLTVT.

The chain has TRBV18 and TRBJ2-1; 15 bases align to TRBD2. Germline V gene lookup returns CDR1 KGHSH and CDR2 LQKENI. J was trimmed by 7 bases and V by 1 base; bases with no gene match: 2. The CDR3 is 16 residues long. The DNA of the CDR3 is TGTGCCAGCTCACCACGGACTAGCGGGGGGGCAAATGAGCAGTTCTTC. It yields the protein CASSPRTSGGANEQFF.

The V and J genes are TRBV5-5 and TRBJ1-1, with 9 bases that match TRBD1. Per the germline V gene, CDR1 is SGHKS and CDR2 is YYEKEE (reference sequence). V dropped 3 bases and J dropped 4; count of bases not matched to a gene: 7. The CDR3 is made up of 15 amino acids. The CDR3 DNA reads as TGTGCCAGCAGCTCCGAGGGACAGGGTGGCACTGAAGCTTTCTTT. Translating it yields CASSSEGQGGTEAFF.

This CDR3 is CASSSDGGDEQYF. The CDR3 nucleotides read TGCGCCAGCAGCTCCGACGGGGGAGACGAGCAGTACTTC. The chain carries TRBV5-1 and TRBJ2-7; D possibly corresponds to TRBD2 (6 bases). V was clipped by 3 bases and J by 5 bases, with 12 bases between them. The germline V gene encodes CDR1 SGHRS and CDR2 YFSETQ. The CDR3 runs 13 residues. Full variable domain (remainder filled in from reference TRBV5-1 and TRBJ2-7): KAGVTQTPRYLIKTRGQQVTLSCSPISGHRSVSWYQQTPGQGLQFLFEYFSETQRNKGNFPGRFSGRQFSNSRSEMNVSTLELGDSALYLCASSSDGGDEQYFGPGTRLTVT.

The chain links TRBV14 to TRBJ1-1; D ambiguous. Germline lookup yields CDR1 SGHDN and CDR2 FVKESK. The V and J ends lost 0 bases and 2 bases respectively, with 4 bases between them. The CDR3 runs to 13 residues. CDR3 DNA: TGTGCCAGCAGCCAAGATTTAAACACTGAAGCTTTCTTT. It is translated as CASSQDLNTEAFF.

The gene calls are TRBV6-4 and TRBJ1-6; unclear D gene. V shed 6 bases and J shed 7 bases, with 10 bases lying between them. The CDR3 consists of 13 residues. Germline V gives CDR1 MRHNA, CDR2 SNTAGT. CDR3 DNA sequence: TGTGCCAGCAGAGTGGGAGCCAATTCACCCCTCCACTTT. This encodes CASRVGANSPLHF.

The sample holds many counts of this clone. This chain links TRBV3-1 (or the pseudogene TRBV3-2) with TRBJ2-2, with 9 bases fitting TRBD2. The CDR3 runs 15 residues. Germline CDR1 LGHDT, CDR2 YNNKEL (reference sequence). With 3 bases clipped from V and 4 bases from J, the junction kept 3 bases outside the gene matches. The CDR3 bases are TGTGCCAGCAGCCAGCGGGGGGGCTCCACCGGGGAGCTGTTTTTT. Encoded protein: CASSQRGGSTGELFF.

J is TRBJ2-1 and V is TRBV6-8, with 8 positions matching TRBD1. The CDR3 sequence is 16 residues long. Losses at the gene ends were 10 bases for V and 5 bases for J; bases not matched to a gene: 16. Germline values: CDR1 MNHGY, CDR2 SAAAGT. The CDR3 DNA sequence: TGTGCCACCGACTCCCTCGACAGGGACAGGAACAATGAGCAGTTCTTC. Amino acids: CATDSLDRDRNNEQFF.

The DNA of the CDR3 is TGTGCCAGCAGCGAACTAGCGGGGGGGCTGGATACGCAGTATTTT. This encodes CASSELAGGLDTQYF. The gene calls are TRBV2 and TRBJ2-3, with 13 bases aligning to TRBD2. Germline CDR1 is SNHLY and CDR2 is FYNNEI. After removal of 6 bases from V and 6 bases from J, the junction contained 6 bases not matched to a gene. The CDR3 runs to 15 residues.

The chain combines TRBV11-2 with TRBJ2-5; 12 nucleotides align to TRBD1. The CDR3 runs 16 residues. V was clipped by 6 bases and J by 4 bases; unmatched bases: 9. Germline V gene data show CDR1 as SGHAT and CDR2 as FQNNGV. The CDR3 sequence: CASSRRDRGLLETQYF. The CDR3 DNA follows: TGTGCCAGCAGTCGGAGGGACAGGGGGCTCCTAGAGACCCAGTACTTC.

The chain has TRBV28 and TRBJ1-2; 7 bases align to TRBD1. CDR1 is MDHEN, CDR2 SYDVKM, per germline. The CDR3 is made up of 13 amino acids. The junction had 4 bases not matched to a gene; V was cut back by 5 bases and J by 4 bases. The CDR3 coding sequence is TGTGCCAGCAGTGAGACAGGGATCTATGGCTACACCTTC. This sequence encodes CASSETGIYGYTF.

The DNA for the CDR3 is TGTGCCAGCAGTTTATTGGGGTCCGAGGGTTATGGCTACACCTTC. Protein: CASSLLGSEGYGYTF. V gene TRBV28 combines with J gene TRBJ1-2, with unresolved D. The V end was cut by 1 base, the J end by 5 bases, with 14 bases between. CDR1 is MDHEN and CDR2 is SYDVKM in the germline V gene. The CDR3 consists of 15 residues.